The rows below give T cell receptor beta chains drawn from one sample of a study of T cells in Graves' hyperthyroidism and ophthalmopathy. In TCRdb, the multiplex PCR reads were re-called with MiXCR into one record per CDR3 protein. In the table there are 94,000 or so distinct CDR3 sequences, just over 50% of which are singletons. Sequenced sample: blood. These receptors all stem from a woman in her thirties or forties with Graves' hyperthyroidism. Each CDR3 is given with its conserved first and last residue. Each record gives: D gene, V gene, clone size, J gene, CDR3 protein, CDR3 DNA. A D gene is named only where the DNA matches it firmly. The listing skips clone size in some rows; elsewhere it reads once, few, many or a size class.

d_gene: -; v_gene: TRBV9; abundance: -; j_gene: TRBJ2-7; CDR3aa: CASRGEGMGEQYF; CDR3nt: TGTGCCAGCAGAGGTGAAGGGATGGGCGAGCAGTACTTC
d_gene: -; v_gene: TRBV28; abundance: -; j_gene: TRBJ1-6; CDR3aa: CASSLEGTLHF; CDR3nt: TGTGCCAGCAGTTTAGAGGGGACCCTCCACTTT
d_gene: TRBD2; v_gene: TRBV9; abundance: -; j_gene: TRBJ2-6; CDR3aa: CASSFSGRASGANVLTF; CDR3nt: TGTGCCAGCAGCTTTTCTGGGAGGGCCTCTGGGGCCAACGTCCTGACTTTC
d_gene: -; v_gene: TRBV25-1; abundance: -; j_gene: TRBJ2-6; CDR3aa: CASRGAGPAGANVLTF; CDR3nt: TGTGCCAGCAGGGGGGCAGGGCCAGCTGGGGCCAACGTCCTGACTTTC
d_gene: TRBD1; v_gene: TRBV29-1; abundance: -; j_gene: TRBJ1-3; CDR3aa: CSARPGTDNTIYF; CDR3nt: TGCAGCGCCAGACCCGGGACAGACAACACCATATATTTT
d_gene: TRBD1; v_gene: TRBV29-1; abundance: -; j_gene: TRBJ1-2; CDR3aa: CSVERDRGNYGYTF; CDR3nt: TGCAGCGTTGAACGGGACAGGGGGAACTATGGCTACACCTTC
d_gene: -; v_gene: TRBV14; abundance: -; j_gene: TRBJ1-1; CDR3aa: CASSQDPWAGRNTEAFF; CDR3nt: TGTGCCAGCAGCCAAGACCCTTGGGCAGGGCGAAACACTGAAGCTTTCTTT
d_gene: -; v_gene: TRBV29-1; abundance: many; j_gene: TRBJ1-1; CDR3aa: CSVVPNRVNTEAFF; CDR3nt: TGCAGCGTTGTCCCGAATAGGGTGAACACTGAAGCTTTCTTT
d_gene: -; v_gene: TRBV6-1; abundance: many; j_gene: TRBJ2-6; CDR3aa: CASRELGFGANVLTF; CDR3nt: TGTGCCAGCAGAGAGCTGGGGTTTGGGGCCAACGTCCTGACTTTC
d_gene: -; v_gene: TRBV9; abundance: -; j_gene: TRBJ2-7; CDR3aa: CASSPYGTQSSYEQYF; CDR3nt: TGTGCCAGCTCACCCTACGGGACACAGAGCTCCTACGAGCAGTACTTC
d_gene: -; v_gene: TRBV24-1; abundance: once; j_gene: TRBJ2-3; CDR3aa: CATSDLNLGGTDTQYF; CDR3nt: TGTGCCACCAGTGATTTGAATCTTGGGGGCACAGATACGCAGTATTTT
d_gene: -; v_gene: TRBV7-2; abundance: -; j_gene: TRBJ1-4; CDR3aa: CASSSYGGANEKLFF; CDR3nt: TGTGCCAGCAGCTCCTACGGGGGTGCTAATGAAAAACTGTTTTTT
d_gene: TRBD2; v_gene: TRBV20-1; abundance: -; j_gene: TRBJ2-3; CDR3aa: CSARDTSGSGDTQYF; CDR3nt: TGCAGTGCTAGAGATACTAGCGGGAGTGGAGATACGCAGTATTTT
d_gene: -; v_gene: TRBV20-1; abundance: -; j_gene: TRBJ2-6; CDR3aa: CSARTHAGANVLTF; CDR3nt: TGCAGTGCTCGGACACATGCGGGGGCCAACGTCCTGACTTTC
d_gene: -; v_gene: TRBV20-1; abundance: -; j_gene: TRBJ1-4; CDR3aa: CSAKDRHTEKLFF; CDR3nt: TGCAGTGCTAAAGATAGGCACACTGAAAAACTGTTTTTT
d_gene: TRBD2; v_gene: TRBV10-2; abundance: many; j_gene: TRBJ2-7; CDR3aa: CASSIAGGEQYF; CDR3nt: TGCGCCAGCAGTATCGCGGGAGGCGAGCAGTACTTC
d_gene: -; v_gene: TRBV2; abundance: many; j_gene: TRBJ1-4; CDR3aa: CASLEGVNEKLFF; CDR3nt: TGTGCCAGCTTGGAAGGCGTAAATGAAAAACTGTTTTTT
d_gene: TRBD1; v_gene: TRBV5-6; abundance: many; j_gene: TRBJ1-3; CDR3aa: CASSLWTGGNTIYF; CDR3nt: TGTGCCAGCAGCCTTTGGACAGGGGGAAACACCATATATTTT
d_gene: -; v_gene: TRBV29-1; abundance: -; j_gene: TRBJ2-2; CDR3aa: CSALLTANTGELFF; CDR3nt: TGCAGCGCGCTCCTGACAGCGAACACCGGGGAGCTGTTTTTT
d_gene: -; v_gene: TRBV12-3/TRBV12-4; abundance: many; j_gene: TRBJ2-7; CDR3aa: CASSPGQTYEQYF; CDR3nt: TGTGCCAGCAGCCCTGGACAGACGTACGAGCAGTACTTC
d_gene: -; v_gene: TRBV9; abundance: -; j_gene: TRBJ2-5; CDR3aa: CASSPDTSNQPQYF; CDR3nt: TGTGCCAGCAGCCCCGACACTAGCAATCAGCCCCAGTACTTC
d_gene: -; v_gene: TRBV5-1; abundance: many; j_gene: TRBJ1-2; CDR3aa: CASSLMADYGYTF; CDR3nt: TGCGCCAGCAGCTTGATGGCAGACTATGGCTACACCTTC